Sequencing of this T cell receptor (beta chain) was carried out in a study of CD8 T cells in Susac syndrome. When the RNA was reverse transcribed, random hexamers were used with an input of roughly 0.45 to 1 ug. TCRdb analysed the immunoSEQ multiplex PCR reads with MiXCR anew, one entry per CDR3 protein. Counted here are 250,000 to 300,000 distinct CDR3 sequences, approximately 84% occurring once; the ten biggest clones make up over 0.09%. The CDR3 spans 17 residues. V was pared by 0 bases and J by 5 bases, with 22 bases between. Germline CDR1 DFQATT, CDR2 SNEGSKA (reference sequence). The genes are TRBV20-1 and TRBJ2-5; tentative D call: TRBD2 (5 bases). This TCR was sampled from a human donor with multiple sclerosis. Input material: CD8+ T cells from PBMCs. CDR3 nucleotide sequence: TGCAGTGCTAGAGATGTTAACGCCGCAGGCGGGCCGGAGACCCAGTACTTC. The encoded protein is CSARDVNAAGGPETQYF.